This T cell receptor (beta chain) was sequenced for a study of T cell repertoires in cytomegalovirus infection. Study-wide context: TCR beta signatures that were public indicated CMV infection and matching HLA type.

Trimming left V 5 bases short and J 8 bases short, with 16 bases between. The CDR3 length is 14 residues. Looked up from germline, CDR1 is SGHTA and CDR2 is FQGNSA. The sample holds a few counts of this clonotype. Its target is not known. Study-level results: Dominating the ex vivo response were HLA-C-restricted CMV-specific TCR beta clonotypes.

Using its own MiXCR run on the reads, TCRdb lists one record per CDR3 protein. The table has 900,000 to 950,000 distinct CDR3 sequences, around 30% seen once; the top ten hold over 12%. This sequence originates from a human donor in good health (CMV status not recorded). Some clones in this sample may be carry-over from other donors' samples. V is TRBV7-2 and J is TRBJ2-1, with D possibly matching TRBD2 (6 bases). Sequenced here: cultured CD8+ T cells from PBMCs, sampled from culture after CMV antigen stimulation. CDR3 sequence (DNA): TGTGCCAGCAGCATCTTGCGGGGCCGGGATGAGCAGTTCTTC. It specifies CASSILRGRDEQFF.